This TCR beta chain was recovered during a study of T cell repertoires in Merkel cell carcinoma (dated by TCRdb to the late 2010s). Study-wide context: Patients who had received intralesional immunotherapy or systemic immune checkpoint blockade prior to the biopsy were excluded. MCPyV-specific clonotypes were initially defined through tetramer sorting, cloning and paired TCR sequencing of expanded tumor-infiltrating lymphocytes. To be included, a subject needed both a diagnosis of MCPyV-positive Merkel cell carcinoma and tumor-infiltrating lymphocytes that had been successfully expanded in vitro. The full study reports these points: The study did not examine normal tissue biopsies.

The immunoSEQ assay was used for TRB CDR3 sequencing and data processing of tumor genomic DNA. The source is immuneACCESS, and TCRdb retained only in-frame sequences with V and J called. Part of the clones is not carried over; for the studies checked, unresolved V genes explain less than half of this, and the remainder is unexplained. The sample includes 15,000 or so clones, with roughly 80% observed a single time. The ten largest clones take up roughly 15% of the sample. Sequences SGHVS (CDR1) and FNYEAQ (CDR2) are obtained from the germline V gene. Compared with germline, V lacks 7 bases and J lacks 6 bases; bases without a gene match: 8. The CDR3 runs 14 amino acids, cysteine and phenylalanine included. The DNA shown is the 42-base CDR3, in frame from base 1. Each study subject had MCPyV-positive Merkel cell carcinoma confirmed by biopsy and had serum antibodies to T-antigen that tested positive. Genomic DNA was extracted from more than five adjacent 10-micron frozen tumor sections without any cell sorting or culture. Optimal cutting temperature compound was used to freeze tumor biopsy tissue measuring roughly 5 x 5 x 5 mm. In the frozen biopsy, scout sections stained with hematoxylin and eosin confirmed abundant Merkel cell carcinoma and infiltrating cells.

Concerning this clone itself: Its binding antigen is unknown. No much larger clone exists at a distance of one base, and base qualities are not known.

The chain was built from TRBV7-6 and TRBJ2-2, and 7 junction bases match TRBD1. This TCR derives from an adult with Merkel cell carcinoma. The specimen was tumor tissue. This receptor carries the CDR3 CASTRDRTSGELFF. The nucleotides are TGTGCCAGCACCAGGGACAGAACTTCCGGGGAGCTGTTTTTT.